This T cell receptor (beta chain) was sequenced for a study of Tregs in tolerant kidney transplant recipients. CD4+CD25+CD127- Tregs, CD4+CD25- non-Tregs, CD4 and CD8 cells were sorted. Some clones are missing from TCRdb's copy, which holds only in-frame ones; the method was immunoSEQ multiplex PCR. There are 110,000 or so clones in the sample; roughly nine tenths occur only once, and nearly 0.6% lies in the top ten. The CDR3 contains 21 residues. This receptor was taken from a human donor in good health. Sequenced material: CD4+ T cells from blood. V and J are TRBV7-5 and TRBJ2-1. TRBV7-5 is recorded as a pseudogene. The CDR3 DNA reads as TGTGTCAGAAGCTTATGCCCCAGTTCTACCGACGATGGGGGGCAGGGCAATGAGCAGTTCTTC. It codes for CVRSLCPSSTDDGGQGNEQFF.